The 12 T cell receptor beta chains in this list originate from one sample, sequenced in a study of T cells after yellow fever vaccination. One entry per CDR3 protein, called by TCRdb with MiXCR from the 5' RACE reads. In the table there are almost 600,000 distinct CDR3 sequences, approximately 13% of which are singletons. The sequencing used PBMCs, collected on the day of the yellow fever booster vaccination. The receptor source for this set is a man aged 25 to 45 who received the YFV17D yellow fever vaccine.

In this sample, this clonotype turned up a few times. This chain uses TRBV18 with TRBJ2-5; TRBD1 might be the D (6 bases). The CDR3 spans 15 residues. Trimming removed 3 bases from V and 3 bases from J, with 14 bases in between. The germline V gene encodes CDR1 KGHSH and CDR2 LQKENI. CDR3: CASSPLLRTEETQYF. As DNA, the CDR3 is TGTGCCAGCTCACCTTTGTTGCGGACAGAAGAGACCCAGTACTTC. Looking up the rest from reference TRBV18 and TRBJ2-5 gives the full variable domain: NAGVMQNPRHLVRRRGQEARLRCSPMKGHSHVYWYRQLPEEGLKFMVYLQKENIIDESGMPKERFSAEFPKEGPSILRIQQVVRGDSAAYFCASSPLLRTEETQYFGPGTRLLVL.

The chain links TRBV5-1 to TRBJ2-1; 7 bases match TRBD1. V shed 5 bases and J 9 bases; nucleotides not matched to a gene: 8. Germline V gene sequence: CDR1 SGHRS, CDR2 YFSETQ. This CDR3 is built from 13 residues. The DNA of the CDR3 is TGCGCCAGCAGGCCCCTGACAGGGTTTGAGCAGTTCTTC. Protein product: CASRPLTGFEQFF.

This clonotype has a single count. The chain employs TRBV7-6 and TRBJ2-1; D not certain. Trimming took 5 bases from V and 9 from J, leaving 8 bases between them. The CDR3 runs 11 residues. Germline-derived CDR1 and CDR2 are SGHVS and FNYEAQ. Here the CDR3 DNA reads TGTGCCAGCAGCGCCGCAAGTGAGCAGTTCTTC. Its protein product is CASSAASEQFF.

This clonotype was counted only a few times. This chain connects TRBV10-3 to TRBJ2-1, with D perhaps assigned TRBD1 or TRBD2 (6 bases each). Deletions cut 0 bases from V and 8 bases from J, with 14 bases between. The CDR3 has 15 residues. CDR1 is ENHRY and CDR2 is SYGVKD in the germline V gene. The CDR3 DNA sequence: TGTGCCATCAGTGAGTCTGGGGGTGGGGGGCATGAGCAGTTCTTC. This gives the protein CAISESGGGGHEQFF.

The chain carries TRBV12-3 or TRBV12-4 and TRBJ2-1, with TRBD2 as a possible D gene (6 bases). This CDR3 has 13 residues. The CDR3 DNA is TGTGTCTCGTTAGGGGAGGCTTACAATGAGCAGTTCTTC. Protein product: CVSLGEAYNEQFF.

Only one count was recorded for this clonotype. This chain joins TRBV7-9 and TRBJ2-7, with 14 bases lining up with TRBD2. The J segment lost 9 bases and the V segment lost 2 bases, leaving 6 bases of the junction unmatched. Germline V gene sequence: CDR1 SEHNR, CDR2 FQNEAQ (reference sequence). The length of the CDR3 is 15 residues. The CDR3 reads CASSLHGTSGSVQYF. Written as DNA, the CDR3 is TGTGCCAGCAGCTTACATGGGACTAGCGGGAGCGTGCAGTACTTC.

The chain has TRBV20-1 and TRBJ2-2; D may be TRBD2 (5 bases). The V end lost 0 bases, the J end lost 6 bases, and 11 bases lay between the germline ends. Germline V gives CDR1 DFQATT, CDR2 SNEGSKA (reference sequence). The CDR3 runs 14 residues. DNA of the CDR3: TGCAGTGCTAGAGACCTAGCTCTTCCCGGGGAGCTGTTTTTT. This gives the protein CSARDLALPGELFF.

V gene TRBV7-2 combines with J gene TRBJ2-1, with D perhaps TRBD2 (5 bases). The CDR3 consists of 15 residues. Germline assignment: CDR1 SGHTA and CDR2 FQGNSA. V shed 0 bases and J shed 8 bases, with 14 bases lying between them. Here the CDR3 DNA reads TGTGCCAGCAGCTTAGCTGCGGCTAGCTCCCATGAGCAGTTCTTC. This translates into CASSLAAASSHEQFF.

CDR3 protein: CASSLNKFAGAYNEQFF. CDR3 sequence (DNA): TGTGCCAGCAGCCTCAATAAGTTCGCGGGAGCATACAATGAGCAGTTCTTC. This chain connects TRBV5-6 to TRBJ2-1, with 7 bases aligning to TRBD2. CDR3 length equals 17 residues. The junction had 14 bases not matched to a gene; V was cut back by 4 bases and J by 4 bases. From germline, CDR1 is SGHDT and CDR2 YYEEEE. The full variable domain, with the rest looked up from reference TRBV5-6 and TRBJ2-1, is DAGVTQSPTHLIKTRGQQVTLRCSPKSGHDTVSWYQQALGQGPQFIFQYYEEEERQRGNFPDRFSGHQFPNYSSELNVNALLLGDSALYLCASSLNKFAGAYNEQFFGPGTRLTVL.

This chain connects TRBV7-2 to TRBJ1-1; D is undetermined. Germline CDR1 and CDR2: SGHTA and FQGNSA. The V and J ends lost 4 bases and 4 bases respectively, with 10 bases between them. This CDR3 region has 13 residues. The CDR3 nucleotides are TGTGCCAGCAGCTCCAGCATGGGCACTGAAGCTTTCTTT. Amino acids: CASSSSMGTEAFF.

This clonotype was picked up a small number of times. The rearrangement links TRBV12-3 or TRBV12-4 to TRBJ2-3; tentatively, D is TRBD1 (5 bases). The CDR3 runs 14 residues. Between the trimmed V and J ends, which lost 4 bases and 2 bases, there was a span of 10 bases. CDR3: CASSSPRVTDTQYF. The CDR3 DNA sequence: TGTGCCAGCAGTTCACCCAGGGTCACAGATACGCAGTATTTT.

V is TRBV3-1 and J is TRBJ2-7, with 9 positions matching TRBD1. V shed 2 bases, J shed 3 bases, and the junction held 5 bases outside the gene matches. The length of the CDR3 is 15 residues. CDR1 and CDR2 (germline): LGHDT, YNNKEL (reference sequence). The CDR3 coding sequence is TGTGCCAGCAGCCAACTACCGACAGGGGGCTACGAGCAGTACTTC. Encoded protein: CASSQLPTGGYEQYF.